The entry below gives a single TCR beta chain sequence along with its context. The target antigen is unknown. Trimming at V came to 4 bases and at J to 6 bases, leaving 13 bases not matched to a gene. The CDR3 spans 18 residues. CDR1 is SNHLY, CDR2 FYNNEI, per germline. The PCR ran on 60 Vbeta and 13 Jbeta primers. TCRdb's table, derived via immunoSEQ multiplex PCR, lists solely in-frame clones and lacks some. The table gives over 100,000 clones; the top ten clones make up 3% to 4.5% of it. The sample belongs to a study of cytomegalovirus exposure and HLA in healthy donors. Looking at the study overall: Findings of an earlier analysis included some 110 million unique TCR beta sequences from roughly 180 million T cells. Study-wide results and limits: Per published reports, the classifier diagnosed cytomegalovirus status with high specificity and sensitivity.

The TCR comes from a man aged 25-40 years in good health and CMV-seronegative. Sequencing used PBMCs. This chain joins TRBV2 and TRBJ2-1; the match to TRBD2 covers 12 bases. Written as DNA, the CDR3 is TGTGCCAGCAGTGGGGTACTAGCGGGGGGTCCCGAAGCCAATGAGCAGTTCTTC. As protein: CASSGVLAGGPEANEQFF.